These 10 T cell receptor beta chains were all obtained from the same sample, sequenced in a study of control samples from healthy donors and cancer patients. The repertoire was sequenced with immunoSEQ multiplex PCR; TCRdb's copy has only in-frame clones and lacks some. Here the sample spans 170,000 or so clones, over 85% being singletons. Specimen: blood. The receptors originated from a woman aged 35 to 49 in good health.

This sequence joins TRBV14 and TRBJ2-3, with unresolved D. Germline loops: CDR1 SGHDN, CDR2 FVKESK. The CDR3 sequence is 13 residues long. Trimming cost V 1 base and J 6 bases, with 8 bases left between them. CDR3 sequence: CASSQAQGDTQYF. In DNA form, the CDR3 reads TGTGCCAGCAGCCAAGCTCAAGGGGATACGCAGTATTTT.

This clone was counted a single time. J is TRBJ1-2 and V is TRBV6-4; no reliable D call. Germline V lookup: CDR1 MRHNA, CDR2 SNTAGT. V was clipped by 3 bases and J by 5 bases, with 10 bases between them. The CDR3 has 13 residues. The CDR3 region has the DNA TGTGCCAGCAGTGATCTAGCGGGATATGGCTACACCTTC. It is translated as CASSDLAGYGYTF.

The chain recombines TRBV11-2 with TRBJ2-2, with a tentative D call TRBD1 (6 bases). This CDR3 contains 15 residues. Germline loops: CDR1 SGHAT, CDR2 FQNNGV. Trimming cost V 6 bases and J 0 bases, with 11 bases left between them. The CDR3 DNA reads as TGTGCCAGCAGTGTGGACAGCTCGAACACCGGGGAGCTGTTTTTT. Encoded protein: CASSVDSSNTGELFF.

The chain is built from TRBV6-6 and TRBJ1-5; D not certain. Germline CDR1 is MNHNY and CDR2 is SVGAGI (reference sequence). The CDR3 has 15 amino acids. Deletions cut 2 bases from V and 3 bases from J, with 11 bases between. CDR3 sequence (DNA): TGTGCCAGCAGTTACGAGGCAGGCTTCAATCAGCCCCAGCATTTT. This translates into CASSYEAGFNQPQHF.

V gene TRBV4-2 combines with J gene TRBJ1-2, with 8 positions matching TRBD1. From germline, CDR1 is LGHNA and CDR2 YNFKEQ. CDR3 length equals 19 residues. The ends lost 0 bases at V and 2 bases at J; junction bases unmatched: 14. The CDR3 region has the DNA TGTGCCAGCAGCCAAGATCCCCAAATCTGGACAGGGAGGAACTATGGCTACACCTTC. Residues: CASSQDPQIWTGRNYGYTF.

V is TRBV6-4 and J is TRBJ1-1, with TRBD1 matching 7 bases. The CDR3 loop spans 15 amino acids. CDR1 MRHNA and CDR2 SNTAGT come from the germline V gene. J lost 4 bases, V lost 4 bases, and 9 bases had no gene match. CDR3 loop: CASSAKGGWSTEAFF. The CDR3 DNA reads as TGTGCCAGCAGTGCTAAAGGGGGCTGGAGCACTGAAGCTTTCTTT.

Concerning this clone: At the DNA level, this CDR3 is encoded by other sequences in the same sample as well. The V call is TRBV5-1, the J call TRBJ2-6; D gene uncertain. Germline values: CDR1 SGHRS, CDR2 YFSETQ. This CDR3 spans 16 amino acids. Trimming took off 0 bases at V and 0 bases at J, with 7 bases between the two ends. The CDR3 DNA reads TGCGCCAGCAGCTTGGGTCTGGCCTCTGGGGCCAACGTCCTGACTTTC. Translated, it gives CASSLGLASGANVLTF. The full variable domain, in which reference TRBV5-1 and TRBJ2-6 provide the parts outside the CDR3, is KAGVTQTPRYLIKTRGQQVTLSCSPISGHRSVSWYQQTPGQGLQFLFEYFSETQRNKGNFPGRFSGRQFSNSRSEMNVSTLELGDSALYLCASSLGLASGANVLTFGAGSRLTVL.

The DNA of the CDR3 is TGCGCCAGCAGCCGGCCAGGGGACACCTACGAGCAGTACTTC. It yields the protein CASSRPGDTYEQYF. The chain links TRBV5-1 to TRBJ2-7; the D gene is possibly TRBD1 (6 bases). Germline-derived CDR1 and CDR2 are SGHRS and YFSETQ. This CDR3 region has 14 residues. V was trimmed by 4 bases and J by 2 bases, leaving 13 bases between them.

This clone was detected only once. The chain is built from TRBV3-1 (or the pseudogene TRBV3-2) and TRBJ1-1; D is perhaps TRBD1 (6 bases). In germline, CDR1 is LGHDT, CDR2 YNNKEL (reference sequence). This CDR3 has 17 amino acids. The V end lost 3 bases, the J end lost 1 base, and 18 bases lay between the germline ends. This CDR3 reads CASSQITSGTRNTEAFF. The DNA of the CDR3 is TGTGCCAGCAGCCAGATCACCTCCGGGACAAGGAACACTGAAGCTTTCTTT.

The rearrangement joins TRBV19 to TRBJ1-5; no clear D gene. Trimming removed 3 bases from V and 3 bases from J, with 12 bases in between. The germline V gene encodes CDR1 LNHDA and CDR2 SQIVND (reference sequence). The CDR3 loop spans 15 amino acids. The CDR3 spells CASSIGGQDNQPQHF. In nucleotides, the CDR3 is TGTGCCAGTAGTATTGGAGGGCAGGACAATCAGCCCCAGCATTTT.